The T cell receptor (beta chain) under discussion was sequenced for a study of T cells in localized non-small cell lung cancer. Findings and caveats of the study: Appearing in adjacent lung were a median roughly 60 of the top 100 tumor clones. Analysis by sequencing included only one tumor region, so heterogeneity remains possible.

Here immunoSEQ multiplex PCR was the method, and the copy in TCRdb shows in-frame clones only, minus some. The sample holds about 51,000 clones; 81% are singletons and the top ten take 15% to 20%. Remarks on this clone: What it binds is unknown.

This TCR came from a man aged 35 to 69 with stage III lung adenocarcinoma. This specimen was peripheral blood mononuclear cells, taken before any cancer treatment.

The CDR3 DNA reads as TGTGCCAGCAGTGAAAGACAGGGGATCTATTATGACTATGGCTACACCTTC. It yields the protein CASSERQGIYYDYGYTF. The V gene is TRBV6-1, the J gene TRBJ1-2; 8 bases agree with TRBD1. The CDR3 is made up of 17 amino acids. The germline gives CDR1 MNHNS, CDR2 SASEGT. V gave up 2 bases and J gave up 3 bases; unmatched junction bases: 11.